This T cell receptor beta chain was sequenced during a study of T cell changes during pregnancy in multiple sclerosis. Germline CDR1 reads MDHEN; CDR2 reads SYDVKM. Trimming removed 7 bases at V and 5 bases at J, with 14 bases between. The CDR3 spans 13 residues. Measured with immunoSEQ multiplex PCR; TCRdb has only the in-frame clones, and not every one. Here the sample spans about 74,000 clones, approximately 91% being singletons. The source of this sequence is a female donor with multiple sclerosis, enrolled in a pregnancy study. Sequenced material: peripheral blood, taken in the third trimester of pregnancy. The J gene is TRBJ1-1, the V gene TRBV28; D unresolved. In DNA form, the CDR3 reads TGTGCCAGCAAAGTTTATAGCGGAACTGAAGCTTTCTTT. It codes for CASKVYSGTEAFF.